This TCR beta chain originates from a study of blood T cell repertoires in COVID-19. Whole-study context: Both acute and convalescent COVID-19 samples were obtained from the United States, Italy and Spain.

Authors' processing steps: Reference gene primer amplification gave estimated nucleated cell counts. The table came from immunoSEQ multiplex PCR; TCRdb's copy has only in-frame clones and leaves some out. The V and J calls and the clone size are those of that table, but D and trimming were determined from the DNA. In the table there are a few hundred thousand clones, more than 80% of which are singletons. Germline-derived CDR1 and CDR2 are LNHDA and SQIVND (reference sequence). V shed 5 bases and J 5 bases; nucleotides not matched to a gene: 6. The CDR3 extends over 14 amino acids. The TCR sequence derives from a woman aged 25 to 45 with active or convalescent COVID-19. The chain has TRBV19 and TRBJ1-3; 7 bases fit TRBD1. The sequenced material came from peripheral blood. The CDR3 sequence is CASSLGTARNTIYF. The CDR3 region has the DNA TGTGCCAGTAGTCTGGGGACAGCTCGAAACACCATATATTTT.